This T cell receptor (beta chain) was identified in a study of T cell repertoires in cytomegalovirus infection. Turning to the study itself: Matching HLA type, along with CMV infection, was indicated by public TCR beta signatures.

In its sample, this clonotype was seen many times. TCRdb recomputed calls from the reads with MiXCR, one row per CDR3 protein. The profile shows approximately 500,000 distinct CDR3 sequences, approximately 15% of them singletons. This receptor was taken from a human donor in good health (CMV status not recorded). Some clones in this sample may be carry-over from other donors' samples. The sample comprised CD8+ T cells from PBMCs.

CDR3 sequence: CASSLGGLVNEQFF. CDR3 nucleotides: TGTGCCAGCAGCTTAGGAGGGCTAGTAAATGAGCAGTTCTTC. The chain is built from TRBV7-9 and TRBJ2-1; possibly TRBD2 for D (5 bases). Germline V gene data show CDR1 as SEHNR and CDR2 as FQNEAQ (reference sequence). The CDR3 consists of 14 residues. V was cut by 1 base and J by 7 bases, with 11 bases left in between. The full variable domain, completed using reference TRBV7-9 and TRBJ2-1, is DTGVSQNPRHKITKRGQNVTFRCDPISEHNRLYWYRQTLGQGPEFLTYFQNEAQLEKSRLLSDRFSAERPKGSFSTLEIQRTEQGDSAMYLCASSLGGLVNEQFFGPGTRLTVL.